This is a list of T cell receptor beta chains from one sample in a study of neurological immune-mediated disorders. TCRdb itself ran the 5' RACE reads through MiXCR, one entry per CDR3 protein. The top ten clones hold 1.7% of a sample with roughly 80,000 distinct CDR3 sequences, about 9% of them seen once. The specimen sequenced was PBMCs. The receptors shown here come from a man between 50 and 59 years old in good health. The conserved cysteine and the conserved F or W are not part of the CDR3 here.

v_gene,CDR3aa
TRBV20-1,SARGGTSGRGETQY
TRBV10-1,ASSRTRQGLSEQY
TRBV6-5,ASEVSRGSDTQY
TRBV20-1,SARDRGGAVLYEQY
TRBV5-1,ASSLTGDDYGYT
TRBV6-6,ASRSDGATNEKLF
TRBV29-1,SGGSGRHEQY
TRBV2,ASSAIGYEQY
TRBV12-3/TRBV12-4,ASSRTSGGTGELF
TRBV5-1,ASRSGTSQETQY
TRBV7-9,ASSPDSNGDSPLH
TRBV4-2,ASSQATAGGLGQDTQY
TRBV6-1,ASSEAMTAGYT
TRBV4-2,ASSQDRTGDTQY
TRBV5-5,ASSLDISNQPQH
TRBV5-1,ASSLAQGVDGYT
TRBV5-1,ASSLQGTDTEAF
TRBV3-1,ASSPKDSFYT
TRBV7-9,ASSRESYEQY
TRBV25-1,ASSESAGGGNSPLH
TRBV5-1,ASSLTDGLVGEQY
TRBV2,ASNQGSQPQH
TRBV7-2,ASSLEVSQGKLF
TRBV7-9,ASSPRGNPEAF
TRBV12-3/TRBV12-4,ASSAKGPQH
TRBV7-3,ASSLGTSGGPGRETQY
TRBV30,AWSGPSGNTIY
TRBV28,ASSTGNTEAF
TRBV20-1,SASGVLNTEAF
TRBV7-2,ASSLVSSGRSSSYEQY
TRBV7-6,ASSNGLAANEKLF
TRBV6-5,ASSRDTSYEQY
TRBV27,ASGPWGSSQETQY
TRBV7-6,ASSSRGSDEQF
TRBV5-1,ASSLYWNTDTQY
TRBV20-1,SASRLWPGAPLYNEQF
TRBV5-1,ASSYTSGSTGNEQF
TRBV10-3,AISENPGQGYEQY
TRBV7-2,ASSLEDRDSPLH
TRBV11-1,ASSYGLAGRDTQY
TRBV12-3/TRBV12-4,ASSKGATNEKLF
TRBV28,ASRLAATDTQY
TRBV20-1,SARDRTGSNQPQH